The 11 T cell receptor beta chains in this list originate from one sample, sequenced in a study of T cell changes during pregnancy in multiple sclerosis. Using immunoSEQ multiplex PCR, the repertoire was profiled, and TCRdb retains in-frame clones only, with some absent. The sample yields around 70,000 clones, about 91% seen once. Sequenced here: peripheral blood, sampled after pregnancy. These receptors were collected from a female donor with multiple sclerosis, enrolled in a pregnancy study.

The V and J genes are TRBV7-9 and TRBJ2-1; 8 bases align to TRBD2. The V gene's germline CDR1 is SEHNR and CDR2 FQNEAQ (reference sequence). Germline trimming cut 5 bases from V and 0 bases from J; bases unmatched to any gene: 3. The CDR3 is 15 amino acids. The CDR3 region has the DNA TGTGCCAGCAGCCGTGCGGGGGGCTCCTACAATGAGCAGTTCTTC. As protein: CASSRAGGSYNEQFF.

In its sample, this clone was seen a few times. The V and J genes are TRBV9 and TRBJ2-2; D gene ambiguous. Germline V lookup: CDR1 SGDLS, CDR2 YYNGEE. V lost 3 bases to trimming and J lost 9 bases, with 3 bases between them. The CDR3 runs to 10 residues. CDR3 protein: CASSGRELFF. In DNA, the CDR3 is TGTGCCAGCAGCGGTAGGGAGCTGTTTTTT.

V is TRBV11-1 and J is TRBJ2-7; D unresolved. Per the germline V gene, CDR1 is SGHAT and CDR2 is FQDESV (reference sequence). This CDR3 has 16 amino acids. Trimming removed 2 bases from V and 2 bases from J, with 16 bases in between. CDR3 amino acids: CASSLFPVRQPYEQYF. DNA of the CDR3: TGTGCCAGCAGCTTATTCCCCGTGAGGCAACCCTACGAGCAGTACTTC.

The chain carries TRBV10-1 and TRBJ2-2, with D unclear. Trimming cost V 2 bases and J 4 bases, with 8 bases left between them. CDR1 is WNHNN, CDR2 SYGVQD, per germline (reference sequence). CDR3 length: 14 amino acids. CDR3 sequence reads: CASSEQVPTGELFF. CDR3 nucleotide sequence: TGCGCCAGCAGTGAGCAGGTCCCCACCGGGGAGCTGTTTTTT.

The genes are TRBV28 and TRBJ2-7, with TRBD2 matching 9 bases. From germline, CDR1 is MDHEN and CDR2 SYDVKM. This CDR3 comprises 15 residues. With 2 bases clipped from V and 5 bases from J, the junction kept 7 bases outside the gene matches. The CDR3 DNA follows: TGTGCCAGCAGTTTAAATGCGGGAGGGCCACACGAGCAGTACTTC. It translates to CASSLNAGGPHEQYF.

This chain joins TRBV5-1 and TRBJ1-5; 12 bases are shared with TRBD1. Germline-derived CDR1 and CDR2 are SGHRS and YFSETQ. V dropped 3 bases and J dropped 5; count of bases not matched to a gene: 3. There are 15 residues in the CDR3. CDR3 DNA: TGCGCCAGCAGCTCCGGGACAGGGGGCGATCAGCCCCAGCATTTT. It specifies CASSSGTGGDQPQHF.

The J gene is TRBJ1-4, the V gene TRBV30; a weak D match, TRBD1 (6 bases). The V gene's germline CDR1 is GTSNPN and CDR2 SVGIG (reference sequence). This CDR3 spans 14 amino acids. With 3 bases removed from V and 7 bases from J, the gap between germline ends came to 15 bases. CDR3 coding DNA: TGTGCCTGGAGGACGCGGGGAGGGGGTGAAAAACTGTTTTTT. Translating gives CAWRTRGGGEKLFF.

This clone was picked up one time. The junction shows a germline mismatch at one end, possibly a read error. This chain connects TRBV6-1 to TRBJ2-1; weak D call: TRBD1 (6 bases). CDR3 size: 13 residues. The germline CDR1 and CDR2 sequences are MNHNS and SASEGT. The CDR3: CASSVIRDNEQFF. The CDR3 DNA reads TGTGCCAGCAGTGTCATCCGGGACAACGAGCAGTTCTTC.

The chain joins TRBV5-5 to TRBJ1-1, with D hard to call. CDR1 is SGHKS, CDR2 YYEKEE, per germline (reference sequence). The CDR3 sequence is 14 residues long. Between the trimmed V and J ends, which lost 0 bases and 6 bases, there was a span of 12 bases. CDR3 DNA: TGTGCCAGCAGCTTGGCGCCGAGGAGCGCTGAAGCTTTCTTT. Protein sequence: CASSLAPRSAEAFF. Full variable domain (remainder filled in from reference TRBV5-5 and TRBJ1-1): DAGVTQSPTHLIKTRGQQVTLRCSPISGHKSVSWYQQVLGQGPQFIFQYYEKEERGRGNFPDRFSARQFPNYSSELNVNALLLGDSALYLCASSLAPRSAEAFFGQGTRLTVV.

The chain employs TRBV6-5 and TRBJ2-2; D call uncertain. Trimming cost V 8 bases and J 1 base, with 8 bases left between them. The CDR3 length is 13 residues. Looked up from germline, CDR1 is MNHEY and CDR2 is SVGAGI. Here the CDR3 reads CASWLENTGELFF. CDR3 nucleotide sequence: TGTGCCAGCTGGCTAGAGAACACCGGGGAGCTGTTTTTT.

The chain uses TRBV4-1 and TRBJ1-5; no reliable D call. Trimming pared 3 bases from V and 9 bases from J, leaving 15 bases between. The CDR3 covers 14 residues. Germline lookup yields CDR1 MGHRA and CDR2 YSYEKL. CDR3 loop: CASSHEPGEWPQHF. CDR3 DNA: TGCGCCAGCAGCCACGAGCCCGGGGAATGGCCCCAGCATTTT.